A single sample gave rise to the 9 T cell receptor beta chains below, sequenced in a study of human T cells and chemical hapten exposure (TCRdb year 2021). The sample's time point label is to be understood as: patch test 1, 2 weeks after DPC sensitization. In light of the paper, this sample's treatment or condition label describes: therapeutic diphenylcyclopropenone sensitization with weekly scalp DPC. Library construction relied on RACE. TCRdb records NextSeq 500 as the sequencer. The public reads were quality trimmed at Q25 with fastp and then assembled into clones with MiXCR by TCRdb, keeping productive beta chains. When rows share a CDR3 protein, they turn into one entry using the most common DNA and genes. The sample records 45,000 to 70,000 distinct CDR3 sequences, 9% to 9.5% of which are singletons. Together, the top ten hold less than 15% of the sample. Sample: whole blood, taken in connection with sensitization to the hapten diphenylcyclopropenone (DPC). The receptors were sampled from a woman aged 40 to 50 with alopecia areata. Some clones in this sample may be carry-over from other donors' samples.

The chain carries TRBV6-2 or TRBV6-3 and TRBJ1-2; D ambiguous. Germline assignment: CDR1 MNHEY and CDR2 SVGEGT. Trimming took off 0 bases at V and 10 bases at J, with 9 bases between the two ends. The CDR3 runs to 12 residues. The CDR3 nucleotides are TGTGCCAGCAGTTACTCGCTTCCGTTCTACACCTTC. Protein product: CASSYSLPFYTF.

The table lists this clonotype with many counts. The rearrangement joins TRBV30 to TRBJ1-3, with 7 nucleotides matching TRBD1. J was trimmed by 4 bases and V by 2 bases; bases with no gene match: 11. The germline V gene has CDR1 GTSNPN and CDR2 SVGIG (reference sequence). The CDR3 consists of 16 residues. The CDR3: CAWSLAQGGTGNTIYF. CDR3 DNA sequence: TGTGCCTGGAGTCTAGCCCAAGGGGGCACCGGAAACACCATATATTTT. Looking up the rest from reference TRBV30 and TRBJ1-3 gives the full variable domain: SQTIHQWPATLVQPVGSPLSLECTVEGTSNPNLYWYRQAAGRGLQLLFYSVGIGQISSEVPQNLSASRPQDRQFILSSKKLLLSDSGFYLCAWSLAQGGTGNTIYFGEGSWLTVV.

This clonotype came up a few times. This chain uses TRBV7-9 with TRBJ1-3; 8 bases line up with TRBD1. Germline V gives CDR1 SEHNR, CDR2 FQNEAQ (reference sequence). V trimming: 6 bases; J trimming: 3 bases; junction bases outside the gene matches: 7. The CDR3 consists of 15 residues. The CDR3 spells CASRARGRDGNTIYF. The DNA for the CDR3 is TGTGCCAGCAGGGCCAGGGGGCGTGATGGAAACACCATATATTTT.

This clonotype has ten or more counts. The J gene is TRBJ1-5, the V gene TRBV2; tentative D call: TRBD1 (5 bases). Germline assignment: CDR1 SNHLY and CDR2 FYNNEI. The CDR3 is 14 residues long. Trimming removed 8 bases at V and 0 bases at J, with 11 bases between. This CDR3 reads CASGRDYSNQPQHF. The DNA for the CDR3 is TGTGCCAGCGGGAGGGACTATAGCAATCAGCCCCAGCATTTT.

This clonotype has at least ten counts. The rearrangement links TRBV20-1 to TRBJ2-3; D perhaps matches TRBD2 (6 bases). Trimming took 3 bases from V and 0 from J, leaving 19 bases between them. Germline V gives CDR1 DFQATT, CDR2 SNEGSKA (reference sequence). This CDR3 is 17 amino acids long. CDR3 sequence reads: CSASWAGFSTSTDTQYF. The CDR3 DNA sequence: TGCAGTGCTAGCTGGGCGGGGTTTTCTACTAGCACAGATACGCAGTATTTT.

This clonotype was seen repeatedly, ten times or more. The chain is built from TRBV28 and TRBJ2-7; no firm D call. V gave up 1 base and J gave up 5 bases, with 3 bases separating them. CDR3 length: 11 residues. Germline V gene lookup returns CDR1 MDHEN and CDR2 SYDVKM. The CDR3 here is CASSLLDEQYF. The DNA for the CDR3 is TGTGCCAGCAGTTTATTGGACGAGCAGTACTTC.

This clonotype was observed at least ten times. DNA of the CDR3: TGCAGTGCTGGACAGGGGGGGGGTCAGCCCCAGCATTTT. This encodes CSAGQGGGQPQHF. This chain connects TRBV20-1 to TRBJ1-5, with 10 bases lining up with TRBD1. In germline, CDR1 is DFQATT, CDR2 SNEGSKA (reference sequence). V trimming: 5 bases; J trimming: 6 bases; junction bases outside the gene matches: 4. The CDR3 length is 13 residues.

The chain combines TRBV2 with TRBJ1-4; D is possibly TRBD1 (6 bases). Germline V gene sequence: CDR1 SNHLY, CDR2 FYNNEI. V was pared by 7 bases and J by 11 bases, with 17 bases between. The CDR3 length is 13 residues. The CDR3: CASNGTPQMKLFF. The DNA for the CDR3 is TGTGCCAGCAACGGGACACCGCAGATGAAACTGTTTTTT.

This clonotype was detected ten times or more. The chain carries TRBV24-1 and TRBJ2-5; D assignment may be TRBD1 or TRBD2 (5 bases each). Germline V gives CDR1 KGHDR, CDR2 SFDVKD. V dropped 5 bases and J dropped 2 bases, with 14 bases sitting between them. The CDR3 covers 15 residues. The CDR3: CATSARGWGQETQYF. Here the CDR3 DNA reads TGTGCCACCAGTGCCCGGGGATGGGGGCAAGAGACCCAGTACTTC.